This TCR beta chain was captured by sequencing in a study of CD8 T cells in Susac syndrome. Regarding the study as a whole: The study recognized that the number of individuals in its TCR sequencing and HLA analysis was relatively small.

Per germline, CDR1 GTSNPN and CDR2 SVGIG (reference sequence). V dropped 8 bases and J dropped 6; count of bases not matched to a gene: 10. The CDR3 has 15 residues. In regard to this clonotype: Its antigen is undetermined.

Random hexamers primed reverse transcription of about 0.45 to 1 ug RNA. MiXCR was run by TCRdb on the immunoSEQ multiplex PCR reads, yielding one entry per CDR3 protein. Found here are under 200,000 distinct CDR3 sequences, around 95% of them singletons; the top ten hold approximately 0.089%. This receptor was taken from a human donor with Susac syndrome. This chain connects TRBV30 to TRBJ2-2, with 12 bases lining up with TRBD2. The sequencing input was CD4+ T cells from PBMCs. The CDR3 sequence: CARAPGLAGPGELFF. CDR3 nucleotide sequence: TGTGCCCGGGCTCCGGGACTAGCGGGTCCCGGGGAGCTGTTTTTT.